These 13 T cell receptor beta chains were all obtained from the same sample, sequenced in a study of blood T cells in healthy people across ages. The use of a sample-barcoded 5' primer and a J-beta primer mix characterized a second PCR of about 6 to 11 cycles. A single record per CDR3 protein comes from TCRdb applying MiXCR to the 5' RACE reads. The sample consists of around 1.5 million distinct CDR3 sequences, approximately 59% of them appearing once. Sequencing was performed on blood. Receptor source: a man between 18 and 35 years old in good health.

J is TRBJ1-5 and V is TRBV5-6; D unclear. The length of the CDR3 is 15 residues. V shed 3 bases and J shed 0 bases, with 10 bases lying between them. Germline lookup yields CDR1 SGHDT and CDR2 YYEEEE. The CDR3 bases are TGTGCCAGCAGCTCCTGGGCAAATAGCAATCAGCCCCAGCATTTT. Translated, it gives CASSSWANSNQPQHF.

This clonotype was observed a few times. The V call is TRBV6-2 or TRBV6-3, the J call TRBJ2-7; TRBD1 or TRBD2 may be the D gene (5 bases each). CDR3 size: 15 residues. Germline CDR1 reads MNHEY; CDR2 reads SVGEGT. Trimming took 2 bases from V and 3 from J, leaving 14 bases between them. CDR3 region: CASSYRGPGIYEQYF. The CDR3 bases are TGTGCCAGCAGTTACCGGGGACCAGGGATCTACGAGCAGTACTTC.

The genes are TRBV14 and TRBJ2-3; D remains unclear. The CDR3 extends over 13 amino acids. The germline V gene encodes CDR1 SGHDN and CDR2 FVKESK. V was cut by 1 base and J by 8 bases, with 10 bases left in between. In DNA, the CDR3 is TGTGCCAGCAGCCAAGTTCCAGCGTCTACGCAGTATTTT. Protein: CASSQVPASTQYF.

The chain is built from TRBV7-9 and TRBJ2-1; 8 bases agree with TRBD2. Losses at the gene ends were 3 bases for V and 7 bases for J; bases not matched to a gene: 8. This CDR3 region has 15 residues. Germline V gene lookup returns CDR1 SEHNR and CDR2 FQNEAQ (reference sequence). Written as DNA, the CDR3 is TGTGCCAGCAGCTTCGGACTAGCCAACACTAATGAGCAGTTCTTC. Its protein is CASSFGLANTNEQFF. Combining the CDR3 with reference TRBV7-9 and TRBJ2-1 gives the whole variable domain DTGVSQNPRHKITKRGQNVTFRCDPISEHNRLYWYRQTLGQGPEFLTYFQNEAQLEKSRLLSDRFSAERPKGSFSTLEIQRTEQGDSAMYLCASSFGLANTNEQFFGPGTRLTVL.

This clonotype was detected once. This CDR3 is CASSLLRSRGFLAGSTDTQYF. Written as DNA, the CDR3 is TGTGCCAGCAGTTTATTAAGATCAAGGGGTTTCCTAGCGGGGTCCACAGATACGCAGTATTTT. The chain is built from TRBV27 and TRBJ2-3; TRBD2 aligns across 9 bases. The CDR3 has 21 residues. CDR1 and CDR2 from the germline V gene are MNHEY and SMNVEV (reference sequence). The V segment lost 1 base and the J segment 2 bases; nucleotides outside the gene matches: 19.

This clonotype was found a few times. The chain combines TRBV28 with TRBJ2-7, with a weak D call TRBD2 (6 bases). This CDR3 is 20 amino acids long. The germline V and J ends were trimmed by 1 base and 0 bases, with 25 bases remaining between them. Germline assignment: CDR1 MDHEN and CDR2 SYDVKM. This CDR3 reads CASSLSISHGYGRSSYEQYF. The CDR3 nucleotides read TGTGCCAGCAGTTTATCCATATCCCACGGATACGGGAGAAGCTCCTACGAGCAGTACTTC. Full variable domain (rest looked up from reference TRBV28 and TRBJ2-7): DVKVTQSSRYLVKRTGEKVFLECVQDMDHENMFWYRQDPGLGLRLIYFSYDVKMKEKGDIPEGYSVSREKKERFSLILESASTNQTSMYLCASSLSISHGYGRSSYEQYFGPGTRLTVT.

There are a few counts of this clonotype. The V gene is TRBV20-1, the J gene TRBJ2-5, with D possibly TRBD2 on 6 matching bases. The ends were cut back, 0 bases at V and 7 bases at J, with 18 bases in the middle. CDR1 and CDR2 from the germline V gene are DFQATT and SNEGSKA (reference sequence). The CDR3 covers 15 residues. The CDR3 coding sequence is TGCAGTGCTAGAGATACTCGGCGGGGTGCAGGGACCCAGTACTTC. It codes for CSARDTRRGAGTQYF.

This clonotype was recorded once. The chain carries TRBV12-3 or TRBV12-4 and TRBJ2-7; TRBD1 matches at 9 bases. The J segment lost 4 bases and the V segment lost 3 bases, leaving 10 bases of the junction unmatched. There are 16 residues in the CDR3. The CDR3 spells CASSFNLGQGVYEQYF. The CDR3 DNA reads as TGTGCCAGCAGTTTCAATCTGGGACAGGGTGTTTACGAGCAGTACTTC.

This chain joins TRBV9 and TRBJ2-3; 10 bases map to TRBD2. J was trimmed by 3 bases and V by 0 bases; bases with no gene match: 4. The germline gives CDR1 SGDLS, CDR2 YYNGEE. The CDR3 runs to 16 residues. CDR3 region: CASSVGGLARTDTQYF. CDR3 DNA: TGTGCCAGCAGCGTAGGGGGACTAGCGAGGACAGATACGCAGTATTTT.

V and J are TRBV6-5 and TRBJ2-7; D is unresolved. This CDR3 comprises 16 residues. Germline CDR1 and CDR2: MNHEY and SVGAGI. The V end was cut by 5 bases, the J end by 2 bases, with 19 bases between. The CDR3 bases are TGTGCCAGCAGTACCTCAGAGAAAGTCCCCACCTACGAGCAGTACTTC. Its translation is CASSTSEKVPTYEQYF.

This clonotype was seen more than once but under ten times. The chain links TRBV4-3 to TRBJ1-2; 8 bases are a match to TRBD1. The V and J ends lost 4 bases and 5 bases, in that order; junction bases with no gene match: 6. The CDR3 has 14 amino acids. The V gene's germline CDR1 is LGHNA and CDR2 YSLEER. As DNA, the CDR3 is TGCGCCAGCAGCCCCGGACAGGGAAGATATGGCTACACCTTC. Encoded protein: CASSPGQGRYGYTF.

J is TRBJ2-7 and V is TRBV20-1; D ambiguous. The germline V gene encodes CDR1 DFQATT and CDR2 SNEGSKA (reference sequence). The CDR3 has 15 residues. Trimming took 3 bases from V and 3 from J, leaving 18 bases between them. CDR3 protein: CSARTPHSADYEQYF. CDR3 sequence (DNA): TGCAGTGCTAGGACGCCCCACTCGGCCGACTACGAGCAGTACTTC.

This clonotype was counted between two and nine times. The chain is built from TRBV14 and TRBJ2-5; TRBD2 aligns across 9 bases. Trimming cost V 2 bases and J 0 bases; bases outside gene matches: 4. The length of the CDR3 is 16 residues. The V gene's germline CDR1 is SGHDN and CDR2 FVKESK. CDR3 in amino acids: CASSQPSGKYQETQYF. DNA for the CDR3: TGTGCCAGCAGCCAACCTAGCGGGAAGTACCAAGAGACCCAGTACTTC.